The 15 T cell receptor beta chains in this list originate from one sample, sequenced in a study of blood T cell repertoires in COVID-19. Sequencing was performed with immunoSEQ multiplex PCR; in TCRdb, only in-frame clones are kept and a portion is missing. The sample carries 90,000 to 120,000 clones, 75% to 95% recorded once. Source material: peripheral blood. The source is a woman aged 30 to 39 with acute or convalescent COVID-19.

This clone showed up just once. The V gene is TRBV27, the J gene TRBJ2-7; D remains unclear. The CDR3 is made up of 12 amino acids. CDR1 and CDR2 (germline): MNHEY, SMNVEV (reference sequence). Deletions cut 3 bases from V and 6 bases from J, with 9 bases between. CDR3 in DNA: TGTGCCAGCAGTTTGGCAGGTAGCGAGCAGTACTTC. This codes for CASSLAGSEQYF.

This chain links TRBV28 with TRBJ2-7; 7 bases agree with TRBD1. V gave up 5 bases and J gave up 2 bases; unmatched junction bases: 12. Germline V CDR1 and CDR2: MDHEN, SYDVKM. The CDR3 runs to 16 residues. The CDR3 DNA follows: TGTGCCAGCAGTGCAGACAGGGTCGATTCTCCCTACGAGCAGTACTTC. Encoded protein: CASSADRVDSPYEQYF.

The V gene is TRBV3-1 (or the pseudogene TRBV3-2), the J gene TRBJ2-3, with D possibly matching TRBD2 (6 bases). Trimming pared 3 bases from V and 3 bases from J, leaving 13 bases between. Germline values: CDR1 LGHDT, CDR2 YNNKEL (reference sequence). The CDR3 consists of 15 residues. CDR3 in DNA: TGTGCCAGCAGCCAGACGGGAGTCGCGACAGATACGCAGTATTTT. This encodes CASSQTGVATDTQYF.

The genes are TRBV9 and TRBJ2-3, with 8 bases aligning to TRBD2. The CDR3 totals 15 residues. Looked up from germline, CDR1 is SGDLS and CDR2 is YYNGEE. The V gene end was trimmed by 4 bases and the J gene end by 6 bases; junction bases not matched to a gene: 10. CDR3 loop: CASSLGGSGGDTQYF. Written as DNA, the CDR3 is TGTGCCAGCAGCCTAGGCGGGAGCGGGGGTGATACGCAGTATTTT.

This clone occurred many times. CDR3 protein: CASSPLRKSGTYDFNEQFF. In nucleotides, the CDR3 is TGTGCCAGCTCACCTCTTAGAAAATCCGGGACTTATGATTTCAATGAGCAGTTCTTC. V gene TRBV18 combines with J gene TRBJ2-1, with D perhaps TRBD2 (6 bases). Trimming took 3 bases from V and 6 from J, leaving 27 bases between them. This CDR3 comprises 19 residues. CDR1 is KGHSH and CDR2 is LQKENI in the germline V gene.

The CDR3 DNA sequence: TGTGCCAGCAGACCCCCGACAGAGAACTATGGCTACACCTTC. This encodes CASRPPTENYGYTF. This chain joins TRBV6-6 and TRBJ1-2; tentative D call: TRBD1 (5 bases). CDR3 length equals 14 residues. V lost 6 bases and J 2 bases, leaving 13 bases between the germline ends. Germline V lookup: CDR1 MNHNY, CDR2 SVGAGI (reference sequence).

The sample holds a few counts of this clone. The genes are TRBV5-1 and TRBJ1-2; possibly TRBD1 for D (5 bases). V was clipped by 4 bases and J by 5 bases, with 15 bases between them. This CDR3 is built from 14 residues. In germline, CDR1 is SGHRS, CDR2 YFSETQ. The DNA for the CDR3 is TGCGCCAGCAGCCAGACCACAACAGGTTATGGCTACACCTTC. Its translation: CASSQTTTGYGYTF.

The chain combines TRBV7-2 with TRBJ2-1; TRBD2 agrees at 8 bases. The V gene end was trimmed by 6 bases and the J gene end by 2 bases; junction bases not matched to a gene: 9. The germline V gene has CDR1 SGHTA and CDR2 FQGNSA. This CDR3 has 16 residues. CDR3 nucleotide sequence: TGTGCCAGCAGTACGGGGCGGGGGGCGGCCTACAATGAGCAGTTCTTC. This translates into CASSTGRGAAYNEQFF.

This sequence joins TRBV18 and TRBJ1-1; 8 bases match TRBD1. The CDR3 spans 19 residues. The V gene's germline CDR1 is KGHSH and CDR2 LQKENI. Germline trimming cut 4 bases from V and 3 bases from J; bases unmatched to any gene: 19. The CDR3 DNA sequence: TGTGCCAGCTCACTACGCACGACCCAGGGGGCTGCATATGACACTGAAGCTTTCTTT. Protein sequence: CASSLRTTQGAAYDTEAFF.

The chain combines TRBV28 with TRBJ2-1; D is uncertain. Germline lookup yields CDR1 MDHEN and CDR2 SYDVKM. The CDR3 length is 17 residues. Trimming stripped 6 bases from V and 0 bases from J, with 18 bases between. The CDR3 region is CASSSPIAPSSYNEQFF. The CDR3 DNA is TGTGCCAGCAGCTCCCCTATAGCACCGAGCTCCTACAATGAGCAGTTCTTC. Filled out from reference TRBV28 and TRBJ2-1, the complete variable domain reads DVKVTQSSRYLVKRTGEKVFLECVQDMDHENMFWYRQDPGLGLRLIYFSYDVKMKEKGDIPEGYSVSREKKERFSLILESASTNQTSMYLCASSSPIAPSSYNEQFFGPGTRLTVL.

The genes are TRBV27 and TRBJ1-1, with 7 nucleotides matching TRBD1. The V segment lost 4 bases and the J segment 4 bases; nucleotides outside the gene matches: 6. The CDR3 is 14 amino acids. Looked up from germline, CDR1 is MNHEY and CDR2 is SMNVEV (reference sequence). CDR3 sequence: CASSSRQGSTEAFF. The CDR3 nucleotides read TGTGCCAGCAGTTCCAGACAGGGTAGCACTGAAGCTTTCTTT.

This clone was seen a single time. The CDR3 here is CASSSDRAKAFF. CDR3 sequence (DNA): TGTGCCAGCAGTTCCGACAGGGCCAAAGCTTTCTTT. This chain uses TRBV28 with TRBJ1-1, with 7 bases fitting TRBD1. The CDR3 sequence is 12 residues long. Germline V gene lookup returns CDR1 MDHEN and CDR2 SYDVKM. With 4 bases clipped from V and 9 bases from J, the junction kept 5 bases outside the gene matches.

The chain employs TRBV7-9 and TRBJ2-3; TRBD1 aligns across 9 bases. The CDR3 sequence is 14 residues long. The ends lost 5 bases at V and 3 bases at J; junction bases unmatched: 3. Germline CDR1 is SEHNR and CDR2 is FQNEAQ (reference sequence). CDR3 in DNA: TGTGCCAGCAGCGTGGGACAGGGAACAGATACGCAGTATTTT. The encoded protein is CASSVGQGTDTQYF.

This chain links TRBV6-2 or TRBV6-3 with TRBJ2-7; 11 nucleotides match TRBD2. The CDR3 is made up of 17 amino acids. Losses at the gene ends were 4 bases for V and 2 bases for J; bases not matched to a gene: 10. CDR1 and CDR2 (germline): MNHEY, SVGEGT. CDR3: CASSLALAGVGAYEQYF. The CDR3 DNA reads TGTGCCAGCAGTTTGGCACTAGCGGGAGTAGGGGCCTACGAGCAGTACTTC.

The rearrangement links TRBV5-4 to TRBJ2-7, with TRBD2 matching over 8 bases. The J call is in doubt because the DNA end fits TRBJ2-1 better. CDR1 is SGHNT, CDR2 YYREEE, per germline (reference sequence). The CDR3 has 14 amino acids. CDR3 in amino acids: CASSLGGLANEQFF. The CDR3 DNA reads TGTGCCAGCAGCTTGGGCGGACTAGCCAATGAGCAGTTCTTC.